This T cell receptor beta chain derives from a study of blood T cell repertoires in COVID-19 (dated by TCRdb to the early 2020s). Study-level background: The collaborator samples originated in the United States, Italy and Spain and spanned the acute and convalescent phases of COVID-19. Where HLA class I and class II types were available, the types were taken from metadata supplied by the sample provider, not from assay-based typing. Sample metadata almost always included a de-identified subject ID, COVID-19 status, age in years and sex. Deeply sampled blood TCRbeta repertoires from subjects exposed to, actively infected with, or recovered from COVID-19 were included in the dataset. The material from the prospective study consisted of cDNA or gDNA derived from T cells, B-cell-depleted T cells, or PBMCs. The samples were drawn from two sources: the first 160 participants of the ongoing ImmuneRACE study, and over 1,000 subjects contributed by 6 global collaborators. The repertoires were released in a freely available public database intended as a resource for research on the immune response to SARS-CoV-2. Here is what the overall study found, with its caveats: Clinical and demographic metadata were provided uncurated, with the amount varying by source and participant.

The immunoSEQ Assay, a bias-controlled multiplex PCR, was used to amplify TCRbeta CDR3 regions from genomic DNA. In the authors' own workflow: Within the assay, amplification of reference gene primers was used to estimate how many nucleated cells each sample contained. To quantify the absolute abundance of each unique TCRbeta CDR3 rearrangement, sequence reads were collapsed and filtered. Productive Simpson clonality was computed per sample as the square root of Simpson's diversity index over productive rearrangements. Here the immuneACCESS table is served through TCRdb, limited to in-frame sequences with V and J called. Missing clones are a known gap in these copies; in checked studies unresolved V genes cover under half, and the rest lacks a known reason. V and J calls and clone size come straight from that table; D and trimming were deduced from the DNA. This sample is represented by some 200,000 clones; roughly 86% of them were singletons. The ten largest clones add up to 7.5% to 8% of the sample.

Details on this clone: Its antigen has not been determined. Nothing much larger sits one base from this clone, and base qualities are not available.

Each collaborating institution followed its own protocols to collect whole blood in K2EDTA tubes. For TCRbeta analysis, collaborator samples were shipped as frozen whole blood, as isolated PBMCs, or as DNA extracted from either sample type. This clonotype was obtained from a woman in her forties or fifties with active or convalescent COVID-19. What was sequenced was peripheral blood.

The DNA is TGTGCCATCAGTGAGTCGGGGCTAGCGGAGCCTGAGCAGTTCTTC. Its protein product is CAISESGLAEPEQFF. Here the chain combines TRBV10-3 and TRBJ2-1, and 7 junction bases match TRBD2. Trimming removed 0 bases from V and 9 bases from J; the gene matches leave 8 bases unexplained. CDR1 and CDR2 (ENHRY, SYGVKD) derive from the germline V gene. Inclusive of the bounding cysteine and phenylalanine, the CDR3 is 15 residues long. The retained sequence is limited to the CDR3, 45 bases, with the frame set at the first base.